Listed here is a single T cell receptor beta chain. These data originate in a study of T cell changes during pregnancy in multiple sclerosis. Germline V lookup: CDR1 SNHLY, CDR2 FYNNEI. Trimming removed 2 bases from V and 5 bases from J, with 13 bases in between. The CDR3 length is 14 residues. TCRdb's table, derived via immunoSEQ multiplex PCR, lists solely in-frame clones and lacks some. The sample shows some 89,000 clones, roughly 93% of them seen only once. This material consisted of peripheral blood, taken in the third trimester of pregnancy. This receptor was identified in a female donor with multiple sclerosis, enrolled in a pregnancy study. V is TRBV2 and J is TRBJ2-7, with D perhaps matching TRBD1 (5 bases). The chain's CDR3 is CASSENRPRHEQYF. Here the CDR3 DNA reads TGTGCCAGCAGTGAAAACAGGCCGCGGCACGAGCAGTACTTC.